These 28 T cell receptor beta chains came from one sample sequenced in a study of blood T cell repertoires in COVID-19. The repertoire was sequenced with immunoSEQ multiplex PCR; TCRdb's copy has only in-frame clones and lacks some. This table holds approximately 250,000 clones, 65% to 90% found once. Sequences were obtained from peripheral blood. These receptors were collected from a woman in her fifties or sixties with acute or convalescent COVID-19.

The rearrangement links TRBV28 to TRBJ1-5; 7 bases fit TRBD1. V dropped 9 bases and J dropped 0; count of bases not matched to a gene: 11. This CDR3 comprises 16 residues. CDR1 is MDHEN and CDR2 is SYDVKM in the germline V gene. The CDR3 reads CASEGARLDSNQPQHF. The CDR3 DNA reads TGTGCCAGTGAGGGGGCCCGGCTGGATAGCAATCAGCCCCAGCATTTT.

For the CDR3, the DNA is TGTGCCAGCAGTTCGAACAGGGGGCAGGGTGGCTACACCTTC. Translation: CASSSNRGQGGYTF. The chain joins TRBV27 to TRBJ1-2, with 9 bases aligning to TRBD1. Per the germline V gene, CDR1 is MNHEY and CDR2 is SMNVEV (reference sequence). CDR3 length: 14 residues. The junction had 7 bases not matched to a gene; V was cut back by 4 bases and J by 7 bases.

This clone was observed a handful of times. J is TRBJ1-1 and V is TRBV18, with 11 bases identical to TRBD1. V trimming: 2 bases; J trimming: 11 bases; junction bases outside the gene matches: 4. This CDR3 is built from 13 residues. CDR1 and CDR2 (germline): KGHSH, LQKENI. The CDR3 loop reads CASSPRTGGYAFF. The DNA of the CDR3 is TGTGCCAGCTCACCAAGGACAGGGGGCTACGCTTTCTTT.

This rearrangement joins TRBV3-1 (or the pseudogene TRBV3-2) to TRBJ1-1; D remains unclear. The ends were cut back, 3 bases at V and 4 bases at J, with 18 bases in the middle. The CDR3 is made up of 16 amino acids. Germline V gene sequence: CDR1 LGHDT, CDR2 YNNKEL (reference sequence). In nucleotides, the CDR3 is TGTGCCAGCAGCCATTTAGACGGACTCTTGGGCACTGAAGCTTTCTTT. It encodes CASSHLDGLLGTEAFF.

The chain recombines TRBV6-5 with TRBJ2-7; 10 bases line up with TRBD2. Losses at the gene ends were 6 bases for V and 2 bases for J; bases not matched to a gene: 7. The CDR3 has 15 amino acids. Germline CDR1 is MNHEY and CDR2 is SVGAGI. This CDR3 reads CASRQTSGTAYEQYF. Written as DNA, the CDR3 is TGTGCCAGCAGGCAAACTAGCGGGACGGCCTACGAGCAGTACTTC.

V is TRBV7-9 and J is TRBJ2-7; weak D call: TRBD1 (6 bases). This CDR3 is 13 amino acids long. Deletions cut 6 bases from V and 2 bases from J, with 11 bases between. Germline assignment: CDR1 SEHNR and CDR2 FQNEAQ (reference sequence). CDR3 DNA: TGTGCCAGCAGTCTGGACAGTACCTACGAGCAGTACTTC. Amino acid sequence: CASSLDSTYEQYF.

J is TRBJ1-6 and V is TRBV21-1; TRBD1 reflects the table's D call only, with no check against the DNA. TRBV21-1 is classified as a pseudogene. This CDR3 region has 15 residues. The CDR3 nucleotides are TGTGCCAGCAGCGTCCACAGCTCCTATAATTCACCCCTCCACTTT. Residues: CASSVHSSYNSPLHF.

This rearrangement joins TRBV27 to TRBJ2-3; a possible D gene is TRBD2 (6 bases). The V gene lost 6 bases and the J gene lost 6 bases, with 10 bases spanning the gap. Germline CDR1 reads MNHEY; CDR2 reads SMNVEV (reference sequence). The CDR3 has 12 amino acids. The CDR3 DNA follows: TGTGCCAGCAGGGGGGGAGCCGATACGCAGTATTTT. Residues: CASRGGADTQYF.

The chain is built from TRBV6-2 or TRBV6-3 and TRBJ1-1; D remains ambiguous. This CDR3 region has 13 residues. V was cut by 2 bases and J by 11 bases, with 15 bases left in between. In germline, CDR1 is MNHEY, CDR2 SVGEGT. The CDR3 loop is CASSYGEGWWAFF. CDR3 bases: TGTGCCAGCAGTTACGGAGAGGGATGGTGGGCTTTCTTT.

The chain couples TRBV28 to TRBJ1-6; D is uncertain. CDR1 and CDR2 from the germline V gene are MDHEN and SYDVKM. The CDR3 extends over 15 amino acids. Between the trimmed V and J ends, which lost 3 bases and 0 bases, there was a span of 6 bases. The CDR3 nucleotides read TGTGCCAGCAGTTTGGAGAGCTCCTATAATTCACCCCTCCACTTT. Translation: CASSLESSYNSPLHF.

The rearrangement joins TRBV5-1 to TRBJ1-1; 7 bases match TRBD1. Trimming removed 3 bases from V and 5 bases from J; junction bases left unmatched: 10. The CDR3 totals 15 residues. Germline CDR1 SGHRS, CDR2 YFSETQ. CDR3 DNA sequence: TGCGCCAGCAGCTGGGCTTTGGACAGGATAACTGAAGCTTTCTTT. This codes for CASSWALDRITEAFF. The variable domain in full, completed from reference TRBV5-1 and TRBJ1-1, reads KAGVTQTPRYLIKTRGQQVTLSCSPISGHRSVSWYQQTPGQGLQFLFEYFSETQRNKGNFPGRFSGRQFSNSRSEMNVSTLELGDSALYLCASSWALDRITEAFFGQGTRLTVV.

The chain links TRBV3-1 (or the pseudogene TRBV3-2) to TRBJ2-5, with TRBD2 matching 14 bases. Germline values: CDR1 LGHDT, CDR2 YNNKEL (reference sequence). V was clipped by 6 bases and J by 5 bases; unmatched bases: 2. The length of the CDR3 is 14 residues. In DNA form, the CDR3 reads TGTGCCAGCAGTTGGACTAGCGGGGGGGAGACCCAGTACTTC. Residues: CASSWTSGGETQYF.

In its sample, this clone was seen once. V gene TRBV30 combines with J gene TRBJ2-5; 8 positions match TRBD1. Trimming took 2 bases from V and 0 from J; bases not matched to a gene: 5. Germline V gene data show CDR1 as GTSNPN and CDR2 as SVGIG (reference sequence). The CDR3 totals 15 residues. The CDR3 region has the DNA TGTGCCTGGAGTCACCGGGACAGGTACCAAGAGACCCAGTACTTC. It encodes CAWSHRDRYQETQYF.

This sequence joins TRBV19 and TRBJ1-2; 9 bases match TRBD1. CDR3 length: 14 residues. With V trimmed by 8 bases and J by 3 bases, 7 bases remained unmatched. The V gene's germline CDR1 is LNHDA and CDR2 SQIVND (reference sequence). The CDR3 loop is CASSRDRDHYGYTF. The CDR3 bases are TGTGCCAGTTCACGGGACAGGGATCACTATGGCTACACCTTC.

A few counts support this clone. The V and J genes are TRBV27 and TRBJ1-5; 7 bases match TRBD1. The CDR3 spans 15 residues. Germline V gene data show CDR1 as MNHEY and CDR2 as SMNVEV (reference sequence). The junction had 7 bases not matched to a gene; V was cut back by 5 bases and J by 3 bases. CDR3 region: CASSPTTGINQPQHF. CDR3 in DNA: TGTGCCAGCAGTCCCACGACAGGGATCAATCAGCCCCAGCATTTT.

This clone was observed a handful of times. The chain joins TRBV27 to TRBJ2-7, with 11 bases matching TRBD2. V lost 1 base to trimming and J lost 5 bases; unmatched junction nucleotides: 4. CDR3 size: 15 residues. Germline V gives CDR1 MNHEY, CDR2 SMNVEV (reference sequence). The CDR3 DNA reads TGTGCCAGCAGTTTATTTAGCGGGGGGGCCAACGAGCAGTACTTC. This sequence encodes CASSLFSGGANEQYF.

This clone was seen only a few times. The V call is TRBV2, the J call TRBJ1-6; D is unresolved. CDR1 and CDR2 from the germline V gene are SNHLY and FYNNEI. The CDR3 is 16 residues long. V was trimmed by 6 bases and J by 0 bases, leaving 12 bases between them. The CDR3 spells CASSASGSSYNSPLHF. CDR3 nucleotides: TGTGCCAGCAGCGCCTCGGGGAGCTCCTATAATTCACCCCTCCACTTT.

The J gene is TRBJ2-5, the V gene TRBV5-4; 9 positions match TRBD2. With 5 bases clipped from V and 4 bases from J, the junction kept 6 bases outside the gene matches. This CDR3 is built from 14 residues. CDR1 and CDR2 from the germline V gene are SGHNT and YYREEE (reference sequence). The CDR3 loop is CASRERGDRETQYF. The DNA for the CDR3 is TGTGCCAGCAGGGAGCGGGGGGATCGAGAGACCCAGTACTTC.

The chain has TRBV5-1 and TRBJ2-7; a possible D gene is TRBD2 (7 bases). Germline V gene lookup returns CDR1 SGHRS and CDR2 YFSETQ. V was cut by 1 base and J by 2 bases, with 10 bases left in between. This CDR3 comprises 14 residues. The CDR3 sequence: CASSLTGGPYEQYF. The DNA of the CDR3 is TGCGCCAGCAGCTTGACCGGGGGGCCCTACGAGCAGTACTTC.

This chain joins TRBV30 and TRBJ1-2; D remains ambiguous. Trimming took off 2 bases at V and 13 bases at J, with 17 bases between the two ends. The CDR3 totals 12 residues. Germline CDR1 reads GTSNPN; CDR2 reads SVGIG (reference sequence). CDR3 in amino acids: CAWSTVPGLGTF. DNA of the CDR3: TGTGCCTGGAGTACGGTCCCAGGACTAGGCACCTTC. The complete variable domain, with remaining parts taken from reference TRBV30 and TRBJ1-2, reads SQTIHQWPATLVQPVGSPLSLECTVEGTSNPNLYWYRQAAGRGLQLLFYSVGIGQISSEVPQNLSASRPQDRQFILSSKKLLLSDSGFYLCAWSTVPGLGTFGSGTRLTVV.

This rearrangement joins TRBV30 to TRBJ1-2; D unresolved. V dropped 2 bases and J dropped 7 bases, with 26 bases sitting between them. The CDR3 spans 17 residues. Germline V CDR1 and CDR2: GTSNPN, SVGIG (reference sequence). This CDR3 is CAWSSPGPPGMVFGYTF. For the CDR3, the DNA is TGTGCCTGGAGTTCGCCGGGCCCCCCCGGGATGGTATTTGGCTACACCTTC.

Only a few counts were recorded for this clone. The V gene is TRBV14, the J gene TRBJ2-5, with 11 bases matching TRBD2. Germline loops: CDR1 SGHDN, CDR2 FVKESK. Losses at the gene ends were 0 bases for V and 9 bases for J; bases not matched to a gene: 6. The CDR3 length is 15 residues. CDR3 region: CASSQDLATSGAQYF. The CDR3 DNA sequence: TGTGCCAGCAGCCAAGATTTAGCGACTAGCGGGGCCCAGTACTTC.

This clone occurred a few times. The chain is built from TRBV3-1 (or the pseudogene TRBV3-2) and TRBJ1-5; the match to TRBD1 covers 7 bases. The CDR3 runs to 14 residues. The junction had 0 bases not matched to a gene; V was cut back by 2 bases and J by 2 bases. Germline V gene sequence: CDR1 LGHDT, CDR2 YNNKEL (reference sequence). The CDR3 bases are TGTGCCAGCAGCCAAACAGGGGGCAATCAGCCCCAGCATTTT. As protein: CASSQTGGNQPQHF.

The chain couples TRBV4-3 to TRBJ1-6, with D possibly TRBD1 on 5 matching bases. Germline CDR1 is LGHNA and CDR2 is YSLEER. The CDR3 contains 13 residues. Between the trimmed V and J ends, which lost 0 bases and 11 bases, there was a span of 8 bases. Here the CDR3 reads CASSQDKGTPLHF. In DNA form, the CDR3 reads TGCGCCAGCAGCCAAGATAAGGGGACACCCCTCCACTTT.

This chain uses TRBV3-1 (or the pseudogene TRBV3-2) with TRBJ2-3, with TRBD2 as a possible D gene (5 bases). Germline CDR1 LGHDT, CDR2 YNNKEL (reference sequence). The V and J ends lost 0 bases and 5 bases respectively, with 12 bases between them. The CDR3 length is 15 residues. The CDR3 coding sequence is TGTGCCAGCAGCCAAGATGTGAGGGCTGGAGATACGCAGTATTTT. As protein: CASSQDVRAGDTQYF.

The V gene is TRBV24-1, the J gene TRBJ2-1, with 9 nucleotides matching TRBD1. Germline V gene sequence: CDR1 KGHDR, CDR2 SFDVKD. The CDR3 extends over 13 amino acids. V lost 3 bases, J lost 9 bases, and 2 bases stayed unmatched. This CDR3 reads CATSDTGGREQFF. The CDR3 DNA reads as TGTGCCACCAGTGATACAGGGGGCCGTGAGCAGTTCTTC.

This clone has a single count. The chain is built from TRBV2 and TRBJ1-3, with D possibly matching TRBD1 (6 bases). The CDR3 runs to 14 residues. Between the trimmed V and J ends, which lost 5 bases and 4 bases, there was a span of 12 bases. Germline V lookup: CDR1 SNHLY, CDR2 FYNNEI. Here the CDR3 reads CASSQGTYGNTIYF. The CDR3, as DNA: TGTGCCAGCAGTCAGGGGACCTACGGAAACACCATATATTTT.

The V call is TRBV30, the J call TRBJ2-5; 7 bases match TRBD1. V was pared by 5 bases and J by 5 bases, with 11 bases of the junction left unmatched. The CDR3 consists of 14 residues. In germline, CDR1 is GTSNPN, CDR2 SVGIG (reference sequence). The CDR3 DNA sequence: TGTGCCTGGGGGGACAGCTCGACCGGGGAGACCCAGTACTTC. As protein: CAWGDSSTGETQYF.